This T cell receptor (beta chain) was identified in a study of T cells in Graves' hyperthyroidism and ophthalmopathy. This clonotype appeared a few times. The TCR beta CDR3 regions underwent amplification using RNA transcripts as the source. A set of HTBI primers served as the primers for a first-round RT-PCR of the TCR CDR3. TCRdb re-called the multiplex PCR reads with MiXCR, one entry per CDR3 protein. The sample has about 600,000 distinct CDR3 sequences, more than 12% seen once. Sequenced material: blood. The sequence was collected from a woman between 45 and 65 years old with Graves' ophthalmopathy.

CDR3 in DNA: TGTGCCAGCAGTCCACGTGCCAGTTCCGCCTACAATGAGCAGTTCTTC. Its protein product is CASSPRASSAYNEQFF. The chain couples TRBV6-1 to TRBJ2-1; the D is unclear. Trimming took off 5 bases at V and 2 bases at J, with 16 bases between the two ends. Germline V lookup: CDR1 MNHNS, CDR2 SASEGT. The CDR3 has 16 residues.